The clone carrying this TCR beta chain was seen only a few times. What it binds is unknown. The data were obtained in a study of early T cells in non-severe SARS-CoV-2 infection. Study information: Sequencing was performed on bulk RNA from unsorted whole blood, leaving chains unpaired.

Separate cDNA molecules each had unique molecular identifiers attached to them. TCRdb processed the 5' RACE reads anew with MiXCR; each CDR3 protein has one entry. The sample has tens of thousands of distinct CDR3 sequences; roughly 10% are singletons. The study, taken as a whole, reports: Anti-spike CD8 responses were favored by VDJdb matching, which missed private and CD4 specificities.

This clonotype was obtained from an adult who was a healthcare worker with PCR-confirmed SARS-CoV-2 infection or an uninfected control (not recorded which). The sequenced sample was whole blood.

DNA of the CDR3: TGTGCCAGCAGTGCATTAATAGGATCCGAGCAGTACTTC. This encodes CASSALIGSEQYF. The chain links TRBV25-1 to TRBJ2-7; D call uncertain. From germline, CDR1 is MGHDK and CDR2 SYGVNS. Trimming took 4 bases from V and 6 from J, leaving 13 bases between them. The CDR3 covers 13 residues.